Listed here is a single TCR beta chain. Its antigen is not known. This same CDR3 is encoded by further DNA sequences in the sample. This sample was taken from a study of shared clonotypes between healthy human individuals. Study observations and caveats: Non-shared clonotypes had lower generation probabilities than clonotypes shared by all four sorted-subset donors. The diversity represented, both genetic and in exposure history, was limited by few donors.

V dropped 2 bases and J dropped 2 bases, with 6 bases sitting between them. There are 13 residues in the CDR3. Germline CDR1 reads LNHDA; CDR2 reads SQIVND (reference sequence). The assay was run at deep level. As processed by the authors: Junction-only immunoSEQ sequences carried no quality scores, so filtering differed. Here immunoSEQ multiplex PCR was the method, and the copy in TCRdb shows in-frame clones only, minus some. V, J and clone size derive from that table, while D and trimming were established from the DNA sequence. The repertoire holds roughly 1,500,000 clones, with under 99% as singletons.

This TCR derives from a man aged 25-45 years in good health. Sequencing input: naive CD4+ T cells sorted from blood. Subset meaning: CD45RA+ positively selected. V and J are TRBV19 and TRBJ1-2; D unclear. CDR3: CASSIQENYGYTF. Written as DNA, the CDR3 is TGTGCCAGTAGTATACAGGAGAACTATGGCTACACCTTC.